The entry below gives a single T cell receptor beta chain sequence along with its context. Antigen: not known. The CDR3 totals 13 residues. V shed 2 bases and J shed 1 base, with 6 bases lying between them. The germline V gene has CDR1 MNHEY and CDR2 SVGAGI. Healthy HIV-negative adults without recent acute infections or vaccinations served as donors. TCRdb keeps only in-frame clones here, not all; method: immunoSEQ multiplex PCR. The data contain a few million clones, 85% to 95% of them singletons. This sample stems from a study of shared clonotypes between healthy human individuals. Overall study: Three plates were used per donor for CD4 naive, three for CD4 memory, two for CD8 naive and one for CD8 memory. Study-level points and caveats: Rarefaction demonstrated incomplete sorted-subset sequencing despite large depth. Sequencing depth was predicted to influence how clonotypes are shared among donors.

The TCR sequence derives from a man between 18 and 35 years old in good health. Some clones in this sample may be carry-over from other donors' samples. J is TRBJ2-7 and V is TRBV6-5; the D is unclear. The sample comprised naive CD4+ T cells from PBMCs. Subset noted: CD45RA+ positively selected. Written as DNA, the CDR3 is TGTGCCAGCAGTTACGATCCTTCCTACGAGCAGTACTTC. Its translation: CASSYDPSYEQYF.